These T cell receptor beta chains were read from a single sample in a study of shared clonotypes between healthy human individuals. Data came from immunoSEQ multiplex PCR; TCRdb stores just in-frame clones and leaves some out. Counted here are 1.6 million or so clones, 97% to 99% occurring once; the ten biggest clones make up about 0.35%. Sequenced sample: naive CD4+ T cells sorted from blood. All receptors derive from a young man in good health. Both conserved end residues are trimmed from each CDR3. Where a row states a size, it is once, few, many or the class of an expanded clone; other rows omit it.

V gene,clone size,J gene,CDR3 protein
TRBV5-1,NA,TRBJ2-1,ASSLRDLADEQF
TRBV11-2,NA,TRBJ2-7,ASSLWLRPNEQY
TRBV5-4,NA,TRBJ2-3,ASSGTTSTDTQY
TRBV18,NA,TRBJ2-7,ASSPPGLRDEQY
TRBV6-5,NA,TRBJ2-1,ASSYWGGGHNEQF
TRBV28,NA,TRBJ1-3,ASRLTGLGNTIY
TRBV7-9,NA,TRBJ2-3,ASSLTGGTSTDTQY
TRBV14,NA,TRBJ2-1,ASSQDGGTSGLWGSSYNEQF
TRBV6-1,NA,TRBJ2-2,ASSEAAWGLRPGELF
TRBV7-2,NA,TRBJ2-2,ASSGGRPGELF
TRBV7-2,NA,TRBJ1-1,ASSYTGTVNTEAF
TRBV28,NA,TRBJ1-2,ASSLSPAGVGYT
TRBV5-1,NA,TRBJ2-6,ASSPMGPSSGANVLT
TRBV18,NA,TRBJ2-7,ASSPLYGRSYEQY
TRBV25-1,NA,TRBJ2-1,ASSADRGRGQEQF
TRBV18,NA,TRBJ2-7,ASSPPSREGEQY
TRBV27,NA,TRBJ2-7,ASTGTGISYEQY
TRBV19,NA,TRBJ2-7,ASSIGAGLYEQY
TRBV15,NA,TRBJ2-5,ATSRDRAGGETQY
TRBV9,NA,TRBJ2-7,ASSVGGVLDHEQY
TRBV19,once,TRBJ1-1,ASSIRGLHTEAF
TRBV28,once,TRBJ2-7,AIMRQGPYEQY
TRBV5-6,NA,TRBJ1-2,ASSVQGAHGYT
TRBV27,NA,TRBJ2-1,ASVPTSGLYNEQF
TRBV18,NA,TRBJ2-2,ASSPGAPSNTGELF
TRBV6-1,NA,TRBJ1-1,ASNRGGTEAF
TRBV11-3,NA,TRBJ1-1,ASSSLGTASEAF
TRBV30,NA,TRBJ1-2,AWRRAQRGYGYT
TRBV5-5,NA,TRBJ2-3,ASSLFNPAVADTQY
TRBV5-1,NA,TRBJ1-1,ASSSEGATEAF
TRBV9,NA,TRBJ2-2,ASSARTGVDTGELF
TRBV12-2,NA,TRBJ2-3,ASRLVGLAGNSDTQY
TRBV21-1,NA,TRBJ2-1,ASSKHGQGFNNEQF
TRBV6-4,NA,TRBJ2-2,ASRGPGVTGELF
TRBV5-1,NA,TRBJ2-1,ASSFGTHDNEQF
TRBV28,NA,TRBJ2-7,ASSRRTSGIYEQY
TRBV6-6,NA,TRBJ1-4,ASSSPDKTNEKLF
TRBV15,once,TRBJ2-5,ATSREEGGETQY
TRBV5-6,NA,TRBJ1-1,ASSLRAEAF
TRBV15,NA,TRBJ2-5,ATSREGNGGETQY
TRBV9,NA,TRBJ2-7,ASSVEWDYEQY
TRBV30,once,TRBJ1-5,AWSAAGKPQH
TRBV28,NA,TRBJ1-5,ASRVGYQPQH
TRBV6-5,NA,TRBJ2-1,ASSPPNNEQF
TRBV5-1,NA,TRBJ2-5,ASALPQGAGQETQY
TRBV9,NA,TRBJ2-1,ASSVLGVQYNEQF
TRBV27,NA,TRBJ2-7,ASSFSEVYEQY
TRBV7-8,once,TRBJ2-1,ASRLTGNNEQF
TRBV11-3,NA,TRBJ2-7,ASSLRQGSTYEQY
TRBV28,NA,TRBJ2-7,ASSRGGPREQY
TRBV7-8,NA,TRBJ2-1,ASSLRTSGYDEQF
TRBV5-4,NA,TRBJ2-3,ASSLPSDTQY
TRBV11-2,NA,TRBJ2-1,ASSLTVPAYNEQF
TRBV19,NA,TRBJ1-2,ASSPSTGPYGYT